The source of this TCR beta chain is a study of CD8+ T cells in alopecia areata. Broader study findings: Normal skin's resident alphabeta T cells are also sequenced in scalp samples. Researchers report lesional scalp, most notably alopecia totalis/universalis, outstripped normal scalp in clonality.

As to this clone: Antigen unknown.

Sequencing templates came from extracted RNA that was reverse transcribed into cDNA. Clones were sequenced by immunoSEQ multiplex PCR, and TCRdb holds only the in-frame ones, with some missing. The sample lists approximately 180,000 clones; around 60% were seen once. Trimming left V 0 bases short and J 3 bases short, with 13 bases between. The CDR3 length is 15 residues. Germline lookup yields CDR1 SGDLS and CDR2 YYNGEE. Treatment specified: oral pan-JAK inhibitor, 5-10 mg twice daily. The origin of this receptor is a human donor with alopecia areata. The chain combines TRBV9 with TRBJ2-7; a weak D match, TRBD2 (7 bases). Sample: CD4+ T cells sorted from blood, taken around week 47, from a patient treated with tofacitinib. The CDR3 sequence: CASSVEGGGSYEQYF. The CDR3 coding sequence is TGTGCCAGCAGCGTAGAGGGAGGGGGAAGCTACGAGCAGTACTTC.